This TCR beta chain was sequenced in a study of post-analysis software for immune sequencing data. Study-level results: Normalized Chao1 diversity in multiple sclerosis patients fell significantly below that of controls. Batch-mates among the samples co-clustered strongly by F measure.

Tagging with unique molecular identifiers was a feature of the TCR beta cDNA libraries. Input of about 0.95 to 10 million T cells yielded some 500,000 cDNA molecules. TCRdb re-called the PCR reads with MiXCR, one entry per CDR3 protein. The sample yields approximately 160,000 distinct CDR3 sequences, approximately 30% seen once. In regard to this clonotype: Its antigen is still unknown.

The sequencing sample was made of blood. This receptor was obtained from a girl aged 5 to 17 with multiple sclerosis.

The CDR3 sequence is CASSHRVGEAQYF. For the CDR3, the DNA is TGTGCCAGCAGCCACAGGGTGGGAGAGGCCCAGTACTTC. The chain recombines TRBV11-3 with TRBJ2-4; the D gene is possibly TRBD1 (6 bases). This CDR3 has 13 amino acids. Germline-derived CDR1 and CDR2 are SGHNT and YENEEA. With 5 bases removed from V and 13 bases from J, the gap between germline ends came to 18 bases.